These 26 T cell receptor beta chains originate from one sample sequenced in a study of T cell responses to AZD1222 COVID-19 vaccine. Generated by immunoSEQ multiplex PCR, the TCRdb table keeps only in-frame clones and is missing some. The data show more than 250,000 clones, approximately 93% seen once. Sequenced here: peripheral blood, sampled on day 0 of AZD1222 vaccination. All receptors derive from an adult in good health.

The CDR3 DNA follows: TGTGCCAGCAGCTTAGGGGGACAGAGCTATGGCTACACCTTC. It translates to CASSLGGQSYGYTF. V is TRBV7-2 and J is TRBJ1-2, with 7 positions matching TRBD1. CDR1 and CDR2 from the germline V gene are SGHTA and FQGNSA. V was clipped by 1 base and J by 4 bases; unmatched bases: 3. This CDR3 spans 14 amino acids.

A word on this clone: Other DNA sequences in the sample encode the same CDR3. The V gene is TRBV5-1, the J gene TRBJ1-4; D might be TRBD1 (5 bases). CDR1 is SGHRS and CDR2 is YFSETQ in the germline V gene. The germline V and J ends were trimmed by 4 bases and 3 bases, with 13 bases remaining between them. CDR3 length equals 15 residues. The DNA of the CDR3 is TGCGCCAGCAGCGTGAGGGACCCCGCTAATGAAAAACTGTTTTTT. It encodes CASSVRDPANEKLFF. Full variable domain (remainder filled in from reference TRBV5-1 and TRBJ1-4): KAGVTQTPRYLIKTRGQQVTLSCSPISGHRSVSWYQQTPGQGLQFLFEYFSETQRNKGNFPGRFSGRQFSNSRSEMNVSTLELGDSALYLCASSVRDPANEKLFFGSGTQLSVL.

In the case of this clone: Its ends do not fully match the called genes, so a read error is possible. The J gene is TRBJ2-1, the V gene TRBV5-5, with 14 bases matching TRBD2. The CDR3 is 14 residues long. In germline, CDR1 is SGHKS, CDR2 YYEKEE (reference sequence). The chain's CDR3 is CASSSRLAGGSMVF. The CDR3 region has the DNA TGTGCCAGCAGCTCCAGACTAGCGGGGGGGTCTATGGTCTTC.

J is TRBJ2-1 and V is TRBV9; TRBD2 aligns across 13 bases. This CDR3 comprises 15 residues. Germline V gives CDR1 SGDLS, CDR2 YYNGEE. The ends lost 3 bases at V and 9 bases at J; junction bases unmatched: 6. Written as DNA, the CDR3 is TGTGCCAGCAGCGCCGAGGGACTAGCGGGGTCTGAGCAGTTCTTC. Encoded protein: CASSAEGLAGSEQFF.

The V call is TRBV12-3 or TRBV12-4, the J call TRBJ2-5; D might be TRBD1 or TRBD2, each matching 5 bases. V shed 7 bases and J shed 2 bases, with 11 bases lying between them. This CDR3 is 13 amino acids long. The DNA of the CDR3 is TGTGCCAGCATAGGGGACCTTCAAGAGACCCAGTACTTC. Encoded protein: CASIGDLQETQYF.

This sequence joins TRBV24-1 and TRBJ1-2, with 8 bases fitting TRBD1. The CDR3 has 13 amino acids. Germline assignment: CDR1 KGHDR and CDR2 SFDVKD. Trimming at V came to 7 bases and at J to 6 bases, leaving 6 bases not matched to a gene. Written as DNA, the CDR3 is TGTGCCACCAGGGGCGCGGACAGGGATGGCTACACCTTC. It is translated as CATRGADRDGYTF.

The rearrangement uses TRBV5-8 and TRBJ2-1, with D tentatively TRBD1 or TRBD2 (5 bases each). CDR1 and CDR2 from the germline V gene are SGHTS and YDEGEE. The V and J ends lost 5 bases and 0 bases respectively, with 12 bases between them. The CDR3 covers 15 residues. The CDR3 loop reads CASSPRGGSYNEQFF. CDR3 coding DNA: TGTGCCAGCAGTCCCCGGGGCGGCTCCTACAATGAGCAGTTCTTC.

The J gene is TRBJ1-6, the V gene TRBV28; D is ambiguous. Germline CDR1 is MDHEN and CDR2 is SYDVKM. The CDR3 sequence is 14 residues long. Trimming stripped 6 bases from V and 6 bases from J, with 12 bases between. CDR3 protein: CASSSGPTNSPLHF. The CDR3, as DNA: TGTGCCAGCAGCTCCGGGCCGACTAATTCACCCCTCCACTTT. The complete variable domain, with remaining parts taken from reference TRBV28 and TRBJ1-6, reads DVKVTQSSRYLVKRTGEKVFLECVQDMDHENMFWYRQDPGLGLRLIYFSYDVKMKEKGDIPEGYSVSREKKERFSLILESASTNQTSMYLCASSSGPTNSPLHFGNGTRLTVT.

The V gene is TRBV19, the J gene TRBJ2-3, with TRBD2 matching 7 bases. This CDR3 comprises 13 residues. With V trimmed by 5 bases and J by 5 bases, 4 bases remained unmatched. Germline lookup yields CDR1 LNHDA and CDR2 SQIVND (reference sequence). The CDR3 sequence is CASSGGGRDTQYF. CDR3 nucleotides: TGTGCCAGTAGTGGGGGGGGGAGAGATACGCAGTATTTT.

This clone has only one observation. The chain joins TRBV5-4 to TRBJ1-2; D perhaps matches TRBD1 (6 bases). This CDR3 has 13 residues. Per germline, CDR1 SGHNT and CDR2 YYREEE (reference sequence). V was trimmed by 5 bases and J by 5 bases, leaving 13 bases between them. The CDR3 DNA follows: TGTGCCAGCAGGCCCGGAGGGGGGTATGGCTACACCTTC. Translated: CASRPGGGYGYTF.

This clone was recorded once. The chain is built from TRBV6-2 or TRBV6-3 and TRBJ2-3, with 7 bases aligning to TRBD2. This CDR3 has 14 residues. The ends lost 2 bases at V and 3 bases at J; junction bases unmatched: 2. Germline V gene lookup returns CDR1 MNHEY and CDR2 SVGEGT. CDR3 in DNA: TGTGCCAGCAGTTACGAGCGGGAAACAGATACGCAGTATTTT. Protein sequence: CASSYERETDTQYF.

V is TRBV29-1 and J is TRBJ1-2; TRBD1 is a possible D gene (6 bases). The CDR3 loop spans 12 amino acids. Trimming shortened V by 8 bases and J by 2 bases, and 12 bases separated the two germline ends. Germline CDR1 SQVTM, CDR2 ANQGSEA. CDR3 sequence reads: CSSRTENYGYTF. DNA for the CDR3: TGCAGCTCCCGGACAGAAAACTATGGCTACACCTTC.

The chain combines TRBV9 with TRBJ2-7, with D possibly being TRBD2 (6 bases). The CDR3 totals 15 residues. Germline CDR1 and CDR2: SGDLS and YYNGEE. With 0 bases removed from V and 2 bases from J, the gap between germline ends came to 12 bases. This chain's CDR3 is CASSVGGTAAYEQYF. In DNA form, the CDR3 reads TGTGCCAGCAGCGTAGGAGGGACTGCAGCCTACGAGCAGTACTTC.

The CDR3 reads CASSAGDRGNTIYF. The CDR3 nucleotides are TGTGCCAGCAGCGCCGGGGACAGGGGGAACACCATATATTTT. The rearrangement joins TRBV5-4 to TRBJ1-3; 11 nucleotides agree with TRBD1. The length of the CDR3 is 14 residues. V dropped 4 bases and J dropped 7; count of bases not matched to a gene: 4. Germline V lookup: CDR1 SGHNT, CDR2 YYREEE (reference sequence). Based on the CDR3 plus reference TRBV5-4 and TRBJ1-3, the full variable domain is ETGVTQSPTHLIKTRGQQVTLRCSSQSGHNTVSWYQQALGQGPQFIFQYYREEENGRGNFPPRFSGLQFPNYSSELNVNALELDDSALYLCASSAGDRGNTIYFGEGSWLTVV.

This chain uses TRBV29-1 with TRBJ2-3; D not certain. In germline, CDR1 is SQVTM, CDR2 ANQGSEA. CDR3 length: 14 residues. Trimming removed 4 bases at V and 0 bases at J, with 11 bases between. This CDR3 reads CSVGPSRSTDTQYF. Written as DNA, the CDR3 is TGCAGCGTTGGCCCCAGTCGAAGCACAGATACGCAGTATTTT.

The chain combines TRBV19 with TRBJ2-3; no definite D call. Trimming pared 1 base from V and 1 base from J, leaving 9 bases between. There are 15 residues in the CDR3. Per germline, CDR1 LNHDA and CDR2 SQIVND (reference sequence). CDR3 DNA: TGTGCCAGTAGTATAGTAAGCCAGGGCACAGATACGCAGTATTTT. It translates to CASSIVSQGTDTQYF.

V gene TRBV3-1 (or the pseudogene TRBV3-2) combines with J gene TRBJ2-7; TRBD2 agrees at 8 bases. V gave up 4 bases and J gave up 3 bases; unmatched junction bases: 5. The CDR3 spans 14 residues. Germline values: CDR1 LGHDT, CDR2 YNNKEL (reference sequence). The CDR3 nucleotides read TGTGCCAGCAGCCCTTCGGGAGGGAGCTACGAGCAGTACTTC. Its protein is CASSPSGGSYEQYF.

The CDR3 spells CASSDRTSYNEQFF. CDR3 nucleotide sequence: TGTGCCAGCAGTGACCGGACTAGCTACAATGAGCAGTTCTTC. The rearrangement joins TRBV6-2 or TRBV6-3 to TRBJ2-1, with 7 nucleotides matching TRBD2. Germline trimming cut 5 bases from V and 3 bases from J; bases unmatched to any gene: 4. Germline V gene data show CDR1 as MNHEY and CDR2 as SVGEGT. This CDR3 spans 14 amino acids.

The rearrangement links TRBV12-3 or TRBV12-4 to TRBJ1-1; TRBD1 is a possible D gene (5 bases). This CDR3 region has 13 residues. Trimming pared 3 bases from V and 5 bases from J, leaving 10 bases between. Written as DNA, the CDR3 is TGTGCCAGCAGTTTCGGGACGGTAACTGAAGCTTTCTTT. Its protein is CASSFGTVTEAFF.

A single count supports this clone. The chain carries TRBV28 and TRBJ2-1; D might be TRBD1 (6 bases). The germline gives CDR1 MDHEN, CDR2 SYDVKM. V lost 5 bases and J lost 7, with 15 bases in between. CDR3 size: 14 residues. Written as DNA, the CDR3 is TGTGCCAGCAGTCTACCTGGCAGGGGAAATGAGCAGTTCTTC. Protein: CASSLPGRGNEQFF.

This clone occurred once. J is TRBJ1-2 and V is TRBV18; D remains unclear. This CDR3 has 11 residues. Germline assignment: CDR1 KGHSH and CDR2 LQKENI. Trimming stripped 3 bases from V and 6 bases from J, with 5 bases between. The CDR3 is CASSPADGYTF. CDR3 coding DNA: TGTGCCAGCTCACCGGCCGATGGCTACACCTTC.

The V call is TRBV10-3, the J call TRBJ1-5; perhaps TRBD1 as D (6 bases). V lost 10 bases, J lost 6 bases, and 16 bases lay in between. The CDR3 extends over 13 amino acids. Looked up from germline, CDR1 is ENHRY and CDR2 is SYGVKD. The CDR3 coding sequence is TGTGCCACTACGGGGGGGGCGGGTCAGCCCCAGCATTTT. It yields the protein CATTGGAGQPQHF.

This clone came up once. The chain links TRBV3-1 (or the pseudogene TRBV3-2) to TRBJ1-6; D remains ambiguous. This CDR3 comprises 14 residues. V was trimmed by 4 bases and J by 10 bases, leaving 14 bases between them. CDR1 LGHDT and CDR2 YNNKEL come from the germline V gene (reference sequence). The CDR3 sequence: CASSRTEGESPLHF. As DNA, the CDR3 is TGTGCCAGCAGCCGGACTGAGGGAGAATCACCCCTCCACTTT.

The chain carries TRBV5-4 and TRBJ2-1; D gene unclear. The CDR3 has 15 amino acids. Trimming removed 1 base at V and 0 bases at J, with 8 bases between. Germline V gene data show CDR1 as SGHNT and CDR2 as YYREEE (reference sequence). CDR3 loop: CASSLKSGSYNEQFF. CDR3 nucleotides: TGTGCCAGCAGCTTGAAATCGGGCTCCTACAATGAGCAGTTCTTC.

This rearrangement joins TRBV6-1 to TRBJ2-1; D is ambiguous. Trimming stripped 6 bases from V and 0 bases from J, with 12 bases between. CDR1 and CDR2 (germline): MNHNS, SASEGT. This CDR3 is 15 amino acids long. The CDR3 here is CASSLLGSSYNEQFF. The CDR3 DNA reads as TGTGCCAGCAGCCTACTCGGAAGCTCCTACAATGAGCAGTTCTTC.

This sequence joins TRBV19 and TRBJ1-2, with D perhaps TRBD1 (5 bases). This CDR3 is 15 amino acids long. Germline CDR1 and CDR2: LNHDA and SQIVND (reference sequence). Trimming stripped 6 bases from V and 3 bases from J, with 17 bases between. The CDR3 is CASSSPIVGDYGYTF. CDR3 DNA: TGTGCCAGTAGCAGCCCGATTGTAGGGGACTATGGCTACACCTTC.